This T cell receptor beta chain emerged from a study of blood T cell repertoires in COVID-19. Overall study context: PBMCs, B-cell-depleted T cells, or T cells provided the cDNA or gDNA that made up the material.

Germline V gene lookup returns CDR1 LNHDA and CDR2 SQIVND (reference sequence). V was pared by 5 bases and J by 3 bases, with 7 bases between. The CDR3 consists of 12 residues. Profiled with immunoSEQ multiplex PCR; TCRdb holds only in-frame clones, not every one. The table shows 84,000 or so clones, with approximately 83% occurring only once. Sequences were obtained from peripheral blood. The sequence derives from an elderly woman with acute or convalescent COVID-19. The J gene is TRBJ1-2, the V gene TRBV19; possibly TRBD1 for D (6 bases). The CDR3 loop is CASSQGYYGYTF. In DNA form, the CDR3 reads TGTGCCAGTAGTCAGGGGTACTATGGCTACACCTTC.